This passage covers 20 T cell receptor beta chains from one sample sequenced in a study of T cells in Graves' hyperthyroidism and ophthalmopathy. Amplified regions were TCR beta CDR3 sequences from RNA transcripts. An initial round of RT-PCR targeting the TCR CDR3 relied on the HTBI primer set. TCRdb re-derived calls from the multiplex PCR reads in MiXCR, one entry per CDR3 protein. Of 300,000 to 400,000 distinct CDR3 sequences listed, about 18% are singletons. Sample: blood. All receptors come from a woman between 50 and 59 years old with Graves' hyperthyroidism.

The chain combines TRBV6-5 with TRBJ2-3; D not certain. Germline V CDR1 and CDR2: MNHEY, SVGAGI. The CDR3 extends over 12 amino acids. V shed 0 bases and J shed 6 bases, with 4 bases lying between them. CDR3 in amino acids: CASSYSVDTQYF. In DNA, the CDR3 is TGTGCCAGCAGTTACTCAGTGGATACGCAGTATTTT.

This chain joins TRBV28 and TRBJ2-7; 10 bases agree with TRBD1. With 6 bases clipped from V and 8 bases from J, the junction kept 4 bases outside the gene matches. The CDR3 is made up of 12 amino acids. Germline V gives CDR1 MDHEN, CDR2 SYDVKM. CDR3 residues: CASRGQGSKQYF. Here the CDR3 DNA reads TGTGCCAGCAGGGGACAGGGGAGTAAGCAGTACTTC.

In this sample, this clonotype turned up many times. The chain recombines TRBV2 with TRBJ1-5, with a tentative D call TRBD1 (6 bases). Germline lookup yields CDR1 SNHLY and CDR2 FYNNEI. V was cut by 6 bases and J by 0 bases, with 12 bases left in between. The CDR3 loop spans 15 amino acids. CDR3 in amino acids: CASRQDSYSNQPQHF. CDR3 DNA sequence: TGTGCCAGCAGGCAGGACAGTTATAGCAATCAGCCCCAGCATTTT.

The table lists this clonotype with many counts. The gene calls are TRBV5-1 and TRBJ2-3; TRBD1 might be the D (6 bases). CDR3 length equals 17 residues. Germline V gene sequence: CDR1 SGHRS, CDR2 YFSETQ. V lost 2 bases and J 4 bases, leaving 20 bases between the germline ends. CDR3 sequence (DNA): TGCGCCAGCAGCTTAGACAGCAGGGGAAGCGTCCCAGATACGCAGTATTTT. Protein sequence: CASSLDSRGSVPDTQYF.

V usage is TRBV19 and J usage is TRBJ1-1; D is ambiguous. The CDR3 runs 16 residues. Germline V gives CDR1 LNHDA, CDR2 SQIVND (reference sequence). Trimming pared 6 bases from V and 0 bases from J, leaving 17 bases between. The CDR3 DNA reads TGTGCCAGTAGAACGGACGGCGCCCCATTGAACACTGAAGCTTTCTTT. Translation gives CASRTDGAPLNTEAFF.

J is TRBJ1-1 and V is TRBV18; D gene unclear. V gave up 1 base and J gave up 1 base, with 10 bases separating them. The CDR3 is 15 amino acids. Germline V gene lookup returns CDR1 KGHSH and CDR2 LQKENI. CDR3 amino acids: CASSPLGNWNTEAFF. CDR3 coding DNA: TGTGCCAGCTCACCACTCGGGAATTGGAACACTGAAGCTTTCTTT.

V gene TRBV12-3 or TRBV12-4 combines with J gene TRBJ2-2, with a tentative D call TRBD2 (5 bases). With 8 bases removed from V and 3 bases from J, the gap between germline ends came to 10 bases. The CDR3 has 13 amino acids. As DNA, the CDR3 is TGTGCCAGCCGCGGGTCCTACACCGGGGAGCTGTTTTTT. Amino acid sequence: CASRGSYTGELFF.

The chain joins TRBV10-3 to TRBJ2-7; the D gene is possibly TRBD1 (5 bases). Per the germline V gene, CDR1 is ENHRY and CDR2 is SYGVKD. Trimming shortened V by 8 bases and J by 0 bases, and 11 bases separated the two germline ends. There are 13 residues in the CDR3. The CDR3 region has the DNA TGTGCCATCTCCCGACAGAGCTCCTACGAGCAGTACTTC. Protein sequence: CAISRQSSYEQYF.

The chain carries TRBV7-2 and TRBJ2-7; a weak D match, TRBD1 (6 bases). CDR1 is SGHTA, CDR2 FQGNSA, per germline. CDR3 length: 15 amino acids. Deletions cut 1 base from V and 8 bases from J, with 18 bases between. The CDR3 region is CASSLGAGEFGKQYF. The DNA of the CDR3 is TGTGCCAGCAGCTTAGGGGCAGGGGAATTTGGGAAGCAGTACTTC.

This clonotype was seen repeatedly, ten times or more. The V and J genes are TRBV12-3 or TRBV12-4 and TRBJ1-4, with 7 nucleotides matching TRBD1. J lost 6 bases, V lost 5 bases, and 6 bases had no gene match. The CDR3 is 14 amino acids. The CDR3 loop is CASSQGGPDEKLFF. CDR3 nucleotides: TGTGCCAGCAGTCAAGGGGGCCCTGATGAAAAACTGTTTTTT.

This clonotype has ten or more counts. This chain joins TRBV3-1 and TRBJ1-2; 7 bases fit TRBD1. V lost 0 bases to trimming and J lost 4 bases; unmatched junction nucleotides: 5. The CDR3 runs to 15 residues. The germline V gene has CDR1 LGHDT and CDR2 YNNKEL (reference sequence). The CDR3 sequence is CASSQDHRGFYGYTF. The CDR3, as DNA: TGTGCCAGCAGCCAAGATCACAGGGGTTTCTATGGCTACACCTTC.

This rearrangement joins TRBV7-9 to TRBJ2-7; 11 bases fit TRBD1. The CDR3 runs to 15 residues. With V trimmed by 4 bases and J by 3 bases, 5 bases remained unmatched. Germline V gives CDR1 SEHNR, CDR2 FQNEAQ (reference sequence). Written as DNA, the CDR3 is TGTGCCAGCAGCTCAGACGGGACAGGGGGCTACGAGCAGTACTTC. It encodes CASSSDGTGGYEQYF.

This clonotype was detected many times. The V call is TRBV29-1, the J call TRBJ1-1; unclear D gene. The V gene lost 3 bases and the J gene lost 1 base, with 12 bases spanning the gap. Germline-derived CDR1 and CDR2 are SQVTM and ANQGSEA. The CDR3 spans 14 residues. This CDR3 reads CSVERVWTNTEAFF. The DNA of the CDR3 is TGCAGCGTTGAGAGGGTATGGACGAACACTGAAGCTTTCTTT.

This sequence joins TRBV25-1 and TRBJ2-1, with D uncertain. Germline V gives CDR1 MGHDK, CDR2 SYGVNS. This CDR3 is 13 amino acids long. Trimming stripped 7 bases from V and 10 bases from J, with 17 bases between. The CDR3 protein is CASTSIGSLEQFF. CDR3 sequence (DNA): TGTGCCAGCACGTCGATTGGGTCATTGGAGCAGTTCTTC.

The chain recombines TRBV20-1 with TRBJ1-2, with 12 positions matching TRBD1. The CDR3 is 14 residues long. J was trimmed by 6 bases and V by 0 bases; bases with no gene match: 2. CDR1 is DFQATT, CDR2 SNEGSKA, per germline (reference sequence). The CDR3 DNA reads as TGCAGTGCTAGAGAAGGGACAGGGGGCGATGGCTACACCTTC. Amino acids: CSAREGTGGDGYTF.

The gene calls are TRBV27 and TRBJ2-3, with D hard to call. This CDR3 contains 11 residues. Germline assignment: CDR1 MNHEY and CDR2 SMNVEV (reference sequence). V was clipped by 8 bases and J by 2 bases, with 5 bases between them. Here the CDR3 reads CASHLTDTQYF. CDR3 nucleotide sequence: TGTGCCAGCCACCTCACAGATACGCAGTATTTT.

The CDR3, as DNA: TGCGCCAGCAGCTACGGACAGGGGGCGACTCAGCCCCAGCATTTT. Translated, it gives CASSYGQGATQPQHF. J is TRBJ1-5 and V is TRBV4-1; 11 bases map to TRBD1. The CDR3 extends over 15 amino acids. Germline lookup yields CDR1 MGHRA and CDR2 YSYEKL. V was clipped by 5 bases and J by 6 bases; unmatched bases: 6.

This clonotype came up many times. The V call is TRBV20-1, the J call TRBJ1-1; 10 bases are a match to TRBD1. This CDR3 spans 15 amino acids. The germline CDR1 and CDR2 sequences are DFQATT and SNEGSKA (reference sequence). V lost 5 bases to trimming and J lost 1 base; unmatched junction nucleotides: 7. The CDR3 DNA reads TGCAGTGCTGCTCCGGGACAGGGGACGAACACTGAAGCTTTCTTT. Amino acid sequence: CSAAPGQGTNTEAFF.

In this sample, this clonotype turned up many times. The rearrangement uses TRBV11-2 and TRBJ1-1, with TRBD1 matching over 9 bases. Germline V gene lookup returns CDR1 SGHAT and CDR2 FQNNGV. The ends lost 11 bases at V and 3 bases at J; junction bases unmatched: 7. The CDR3 runs 13 residues. The CDR3 protein is CAGGTGLDTEAFF. The CDR3 DNA is TGTGCCGGAGGGACAGGGTTGGACACTGAAGCTTTCTTT.

This clonotype was recorded at least ten times. The rearrangement joins TRBV18 to TRBJ1-1; D gene unclear. The CDR3 extends over 13 amino acids. Germline V gene lookup returns CDR1 KGHSH and CDR2 LQKENI. Trimming took off 3 bases at V and 1 base at J, with 6 bases between the two ends. The CDR3 DNA reads as TGTGCCAGCTCACCCGCAGAGAACACTGAAGCTTTCTTT. Amino acid sequence: CASSPAENTEAFF.